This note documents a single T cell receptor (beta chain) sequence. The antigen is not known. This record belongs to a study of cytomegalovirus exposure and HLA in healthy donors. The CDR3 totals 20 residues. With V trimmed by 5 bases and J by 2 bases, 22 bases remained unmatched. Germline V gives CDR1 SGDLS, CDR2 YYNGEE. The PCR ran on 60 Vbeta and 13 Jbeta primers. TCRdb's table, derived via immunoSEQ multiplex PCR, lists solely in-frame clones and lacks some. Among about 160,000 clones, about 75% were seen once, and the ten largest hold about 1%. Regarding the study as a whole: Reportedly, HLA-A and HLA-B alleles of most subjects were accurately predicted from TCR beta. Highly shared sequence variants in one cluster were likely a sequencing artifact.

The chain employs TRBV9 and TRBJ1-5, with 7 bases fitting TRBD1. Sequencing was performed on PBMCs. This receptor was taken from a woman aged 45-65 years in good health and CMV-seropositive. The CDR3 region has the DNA TGTGCCAGCAGTCAAAATCGTAGGTTGAGGGGGCGAAGAGGCAATCAGCCCCAGCATTTT. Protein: CASSQNRRLRGRRGNQPQHF.